The 17 T cell receptor beta chains below all came from one sample that was sequenced in a study of T cells after yellow fever vaccination. TCRdb ran MiXCR on the 5' RACE reads and lists one entry per CDR3 protein. The table has about 340,000 distinct CDR3 sequences, approximately 3.9% seen once. This sample comprised PBMCs, obtained 5 days after the yellow fever booster vaccination. All receptors derive from a man younger than 35 who received the YFV17D yellow fever vaccine.

The sample holds many counts of this clonotype. The chain couples TRBV20-1 to TRBJ2-4, with TRBD2 matching over 9 bases. This CDR3 spans 14 amino acids. V dropped 3 bases and J dropped 6; count of bases not matched to a gene: 6. Germline CDR1 is DFQATT and CDR2 is SNEGSKA (reference sequence). The CDR3 DNA follows: TGCAGTGCTAGTATTAGCGGGGGATCAAACATTCAGTACTTC. Protein sequence: CSASISGGSNIQYF.

The chain uses TRBV6-4 and TRBJ1-1; the match to TRBD1 covers 7 bases. There are 17 residues in the CDR3. The germline gives CDR1 MRHNA, CDR2 SNTAGT. The ends lost 7 bases at V and 0 bases at J; junction bases unmatched: 14. DNA for the CDR3: TGTGCCAGCACCAATTATTGGACAGGAGTTATGAACACTGAAGCTTTCTTT. It translates to CASTNYWTGVMNTEAFF.

This clonotype was seen more than once but under ten times. This chain links TRBV12-3 or TRBV12-4 with TRBJ1-1, with 8 bases lining up with TRBD1. The CDR3 totals 11 residues. V lost 5 bases to trimming and J lost 10 bases; unmatched junction nucleotides: 3. The CDR3 sequence is CASSTQGAAFF. The DNA for the CDR3 is TGTGCCAGCAGTACGCAGGGGGCAGCTTTCTTT.

A few counts support this clonotype. J is TRBJ2-2 and V is TRBV11-3; D call uncertain. The CDR3 length is 13 residues. Looked up from germline, CDR1 is SGHNT and CDR2 is YENEEA. Trimming removed 4 bases from V and 6 bases from J, with 9 bases in between. In DNA form, the CDR3 reads TGTGCCAGCAGCTATTACTTGGCCGGGGAGCTGTTTTTT. It encodes CASSYYLAGELFF.

This clonotype was found a few times. This chain joins TRBV7-2 and TRBJ2-1; D might be TRBD1 (6 bases). Germline values: CDR1 SGHTA, CDR2 FQGNSA. Trimming took 5 bases from V and 4 from J, leaving 15 bases between them. CDR3 length equals 15 residues. The CDR3 DNA is TGTGCCAGCAGCGTTGACAGGCCCCGTTACAATGAGCAGTTCTTC. This sequence encodes CASSVDRPRYNEQFF.

This clonotype was recorded at least ten times. This chain joins TRBV9 and TRBJ2-3, with D perhaps matching TRBD1 or TRBD2 (5 bases each). Trimming took 1 base from V and 6 from J, leaving 9 bases between them. Germline CDR1 SGDLS, CDR2 YYNGEE. The length of the CDR3 is 13 residues. CDR3 in amino acids: CASSVSGTDTQYF. In DNA form, the CDR3 reads TGTGCCAGCAGCGTATCCGGGACGGATACGCAGTATTTT.

V and J are TRBV19 and TRBJ1-4; D is perhaps TRBD1 (5 bases). The germline V and J ends were trimmed by 3 bases and 3 bases, with 11 bases remaining between them. CDR1 is LNHDA, CDR2 SQIVND, per germline (reference sequence). This CDR3 contains 15 residues. CDR3 protein: CASSIRGRPNEKLFF. The DNA for the CDR3 is TGTGCCAGTAGTATTCGGGGCCGACCTAATGAAAAACTGTTTTTT.

There are many counts of this clonotype. The gene calls are TRBV6-5 and TRBJ1-4, with D unclear. The CDR3 is 14 residues long. Trimming stripped 2 bases from V and 0 bases from J, with 4 bases between. The germline V gene encodes CDR1 MNHEY and CDR2 SVGAGI. CDR3 sequence reads: CASSYTATNEKLFF. CDR3 DNA sequence: TGTGCCAGCAGTTACACTGCAACTAATGAAAAACTGTTTTTT.

The chain is built from TRBV5-1 and TRBJ1-6; TRBD1 might be the D (5 bases). CDR1 and CDR2 (germline): SGHRS, YFSETQ. The CDR3 covers 14 residues. Trimming pared 4 bases from V and 9 bases from J, leaving 14 bases between. CDR3 coding DNA: TGCGCCAGCAGCCGGTCAGGGTTTGGTTCACCCCTCCACTTT. It specifies CASSRSGFGSPLHF.

This clonotype was detected only a few times. V usage is TRBV18 and J usage is TRBJ2-5; a possible D gene is TRBD1 (6 bases). CDR1 and CDR2 (germline): KGHSH, LQKENI. V was trimmed by 1 base and J by 4 bases, leaving 10 bases between them. This CDR3 spans 14 amino acids. CDR3 DNA: TGTGCCAGCTCACCACAGACAGGAAGAGAGACCCAGTACTTC. This translates into CASSPQTGRETQYF.

This clonotype was seen a handful of times. This chain uses TRBV3-1 with TRBJ2-1; D is unresolved. The CDR3 totals 14 residues. The ends were cut back, 4 bases at V and 6 bases at J, with 13 bases in the middle. Germline values: CDR1 LGHDT, CDR2 YNNKEL (reference sequence). Here the CDR3 reads CASSRSEVSNEQFF. The CDR3 nucleotides are TGTGCCAGCAGCCGATCCGAGGTCTCCAATGAGCAGTTCTTC.

In this sample, this clonotype turned up a few times. This chain connects TRBV6-6 to TRBJ1-4; TRBD1 agrees at 10 bases. The ends lost 6 bases at V and 7 bases at J; junction bases unmatched: 8. CDR3 length: 15 amino acids. Germline CDR1 is MNHNY and CDR2 is SVGAGI (reference sequence). The CDR3 sequence is CASRRNRDRGEKLFF. Here the CDR3 DNA reads TGTGCCAGCAGACGTAACCGGGACAGGGGTGAAAAACTGTTTTTT.

The V call is TRBV7-2, the J call TRBJ2-1; TRBD1 agrees at 8 bases. The trim removed 3 bases at V and 10 bases at J, leaving 8 bases unmatched. Germline loops: CDR1 SGHTA, CDR2 FQGNSA. The CDR3 sequence is 14 residues long. CDR3 nucleotides: TGTGCCAGCAGCTTTCATGGCAGGGGGCGCGAGCAGTTCTTC. It yields the protein CASSFHGRGREQFF.

There are many counts of this clonotype. The chain joins TRBV20-1 to TRBJ1-5; D call uncertain. This CDR3 comprises 13 residues. Germline V gene data show CDR1 as DFQATT and CDR2 as SNEGSKA (reference sequence). V gave up 4 bases and J gave up 2 bases, with 9 bases separating them. DNA for the CDR3: TGCAGTGCTAACTCGGCCGGCAATCAGCCCCAGCATTTT. The encoded protein is CSANSAGNQPQHF.

The genes are TRBV6-5 and TRBJ2-3; 7 nucleotides agree with TRBD2. CDR3 length equals 13 residues. Germline values: CDR1 MNHEY, CDR2 SVGAGI. With V trimmed by 2 bases and J by 6 bases, 2 bases remained unmatched. The CDR3 spells CASSYKGGDTQYF. In nucleotides, the CDR3 is TGTGCCAGCAGTTACAAGGGAGGGGATACGCAGTATTTT.

In its sample, this clonotype was seen a few times. The J gene is TRBJ1-3, the V gene TRBV7-9, with D uncertain. The CDR3 covers 18 residues. CDR1 and CDR2 from the germline V gene are SEHNR and FQNEAQ (reference sequence). Trimming took 5 bases from V and 8 from J, leaving 28 bases between them. The CDR3: CASSNHIGVLNRGDTIYF. The CDR3 DNA sequence: TGTGCCAGCAGCAACCATATAGGAGTACTCAACCGCGGGGACACCATATATTTT.

The V call is TRBV12-3 or TRBV12-4, the J call TRBJ1-4; D gene uncertain. V was pared by 7 bases and J by 8 bases, with 11 bases between. This CDR3 spans 12 amino acids. This CDR3 reads CASTHSGEKLFF. Written as DNA, the CDR3 is TGTGCCAGCACTCACAGTGGGGAAAAACTGTTTTTT.